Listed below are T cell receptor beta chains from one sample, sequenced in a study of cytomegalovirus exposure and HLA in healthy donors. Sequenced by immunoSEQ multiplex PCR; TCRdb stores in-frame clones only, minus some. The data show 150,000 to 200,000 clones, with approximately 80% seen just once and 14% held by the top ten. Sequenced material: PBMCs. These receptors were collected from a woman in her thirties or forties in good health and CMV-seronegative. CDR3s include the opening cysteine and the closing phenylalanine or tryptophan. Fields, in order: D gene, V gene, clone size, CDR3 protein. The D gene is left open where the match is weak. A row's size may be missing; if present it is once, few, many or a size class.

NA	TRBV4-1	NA	CASSQEKQGNEQYF
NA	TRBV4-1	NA	CASSHSGSYEQYF
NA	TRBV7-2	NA	CASSRDLMNTEAFF
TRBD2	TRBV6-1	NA	CASSEWRTSGSWSYEQYF
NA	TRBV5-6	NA	CASSPLDYGYTF
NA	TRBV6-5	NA	CASSPNRVEQYF
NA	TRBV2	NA	CASSDGGRAYGYTF
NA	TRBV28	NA	CASSPTRGNEQFF
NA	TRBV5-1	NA	CASSLDRAGEKLFF
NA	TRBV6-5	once	CASSQTGTLFGYTF
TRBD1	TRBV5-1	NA	CASSESDRGQETRYF
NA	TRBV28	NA	CASRTRGKGSSVYGHTF
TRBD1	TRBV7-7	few	CASSSDRVGEQYF
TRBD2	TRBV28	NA	CASSGDGGSFDTQYF
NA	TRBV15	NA	CATSRVAGPQNEQFF
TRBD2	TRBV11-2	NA	CASSQRTGTSGGGTDTQYF
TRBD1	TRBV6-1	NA	CASRPLQGLNEKLFF
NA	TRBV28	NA	CASSLRGGWGAPYNEQFF
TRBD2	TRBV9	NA	CASSLPWGGSTDTQYF
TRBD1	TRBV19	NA	CASSITGEYSDTQYF
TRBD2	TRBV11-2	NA	CASSSIKGGRAIGETQYF
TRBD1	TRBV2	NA	CASRRGQGNNGYTF
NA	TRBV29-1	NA	CSVRRDMNTEAFF
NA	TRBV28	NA	CASSGVNLQHF
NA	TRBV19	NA	CASSPGADQPYEQYF
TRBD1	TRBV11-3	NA	CASSIRQGKNSPLHF
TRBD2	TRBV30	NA	CAWSRRGEGEQFF
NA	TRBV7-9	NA	CASSLVGGSDTQYF
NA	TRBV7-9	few	CASSARVWGNTIYF
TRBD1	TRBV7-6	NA	CASSLGSGGIINEQFF
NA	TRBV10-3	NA	CAISESNRGSTEAFF
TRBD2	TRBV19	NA	CASNLGRGYEQYF
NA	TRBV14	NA	CASSQEGRTANTEAFF
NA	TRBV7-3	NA	CASSLTHQQVGTEAFF
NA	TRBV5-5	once	CASSLLGQNQHF
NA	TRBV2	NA	CASSGVEAVGSNEQFF
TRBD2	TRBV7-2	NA	CASSAPSGGARETQYF
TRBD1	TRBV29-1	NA	CSVGTGGPYEQYF
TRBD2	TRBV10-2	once	CASGDRGGTSTDTQYF
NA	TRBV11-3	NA	CASSLAGAGNEQFF
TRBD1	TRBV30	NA	CAWTQGENTEAFF
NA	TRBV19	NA	CASSIVGANTGELFF
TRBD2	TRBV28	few	CASSSRTSGGRETQYF
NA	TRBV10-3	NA	CAIKQGNNGNTIYF
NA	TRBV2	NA	CASSKIRQAQETQYF
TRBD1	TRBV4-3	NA	CASSQEGQPNEQFF
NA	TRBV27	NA	CASSIKLSSEQFF
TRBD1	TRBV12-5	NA	CASGKDRGSYSNQPQHF
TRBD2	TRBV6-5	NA	CASSYSLAGAYEQYF
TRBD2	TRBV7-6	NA	CASSLGGLPYEQYF
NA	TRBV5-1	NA	CASSPLAGTEAFF
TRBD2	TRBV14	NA	CASSQDLAGGSTDTQYF
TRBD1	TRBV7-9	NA	CASSLGLDRVAEQFF